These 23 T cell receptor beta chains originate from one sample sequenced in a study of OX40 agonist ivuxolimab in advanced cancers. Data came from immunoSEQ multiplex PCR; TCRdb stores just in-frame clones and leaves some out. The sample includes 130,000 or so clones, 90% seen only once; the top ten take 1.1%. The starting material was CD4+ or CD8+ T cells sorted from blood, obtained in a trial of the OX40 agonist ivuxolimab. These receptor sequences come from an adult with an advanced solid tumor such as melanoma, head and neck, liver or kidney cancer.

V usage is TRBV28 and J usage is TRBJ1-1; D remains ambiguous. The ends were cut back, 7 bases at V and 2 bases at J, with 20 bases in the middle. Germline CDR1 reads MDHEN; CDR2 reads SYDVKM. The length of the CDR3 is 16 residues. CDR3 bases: TGTGCCAGCAATCCCTCGTGGTCCCGGGCTAACACTGAAGCTTTCTTT. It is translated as CASNPSWSRANTEAFF. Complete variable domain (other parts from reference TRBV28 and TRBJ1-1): DVKVTQSSRYLVKRTGEKVFLECVQDMDHENMFWYRQDPGLGLRLIYFSYDVKMKEKGDIPEGYSVSREKKERFSLILESASTNQTSMYLCASNPSWSRANTEAFFGQGTRLTVV.

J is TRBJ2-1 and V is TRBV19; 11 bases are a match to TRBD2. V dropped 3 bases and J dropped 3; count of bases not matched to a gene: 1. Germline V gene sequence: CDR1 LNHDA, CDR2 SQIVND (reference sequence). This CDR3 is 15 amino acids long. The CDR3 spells CASSIGTSGYNEQFF. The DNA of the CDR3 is TGTGCCAGTAGTATTGGGACTAGCGGCTACAATGAGCAGTTCTTC.

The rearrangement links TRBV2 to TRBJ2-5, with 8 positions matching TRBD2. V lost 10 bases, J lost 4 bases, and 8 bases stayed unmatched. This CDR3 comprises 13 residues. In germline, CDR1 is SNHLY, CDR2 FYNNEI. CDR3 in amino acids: CATREGLGETQYF. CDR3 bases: TGTGCCACCCGGGAGGGGCTCGGAGAGACCCAGTACTTC.

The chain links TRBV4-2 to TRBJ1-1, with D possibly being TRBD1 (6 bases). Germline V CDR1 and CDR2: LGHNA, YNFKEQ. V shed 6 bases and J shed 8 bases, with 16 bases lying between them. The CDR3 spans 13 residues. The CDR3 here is CASRPPGETEAFF. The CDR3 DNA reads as TGTGCCAGCAGACCGCCAGGGGAAACCGAAGCTTTCTTT.

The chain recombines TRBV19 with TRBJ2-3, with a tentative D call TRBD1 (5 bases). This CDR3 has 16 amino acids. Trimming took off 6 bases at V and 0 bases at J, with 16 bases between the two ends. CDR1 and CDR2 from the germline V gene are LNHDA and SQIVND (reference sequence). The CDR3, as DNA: TGTGCCAGTAGCCTGATGGGGCCGGGTAGCACAGATACGCAGTATTTT. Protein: CASSLMGPGSTDTQYF.

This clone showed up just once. CDR3 protein: CASSIRPANYGYTF. The CDR3 DNA reads TGTGCCAGTAGTATACGGCCCGCTAACTATGGCTACACCTTC. This chain connects TRBV19 to TRBJ1-2; D gene ambiguous. Trimming shortened V by 2 bases and J by 0 bases, and 7 bases separated the two germline ends. The length of the CDR3 is 14 residues. Germline CDR1 LNHDA, CDR2 SQIVND (reference sequence).

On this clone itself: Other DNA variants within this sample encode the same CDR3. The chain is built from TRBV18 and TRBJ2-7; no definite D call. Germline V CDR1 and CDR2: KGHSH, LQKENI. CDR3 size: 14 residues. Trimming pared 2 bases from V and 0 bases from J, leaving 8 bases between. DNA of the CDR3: TGTGCCAGCTCACCAGAGGCAGACTCCTACGAGCAGTACTTC. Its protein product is CASSPEADSYEQYF.

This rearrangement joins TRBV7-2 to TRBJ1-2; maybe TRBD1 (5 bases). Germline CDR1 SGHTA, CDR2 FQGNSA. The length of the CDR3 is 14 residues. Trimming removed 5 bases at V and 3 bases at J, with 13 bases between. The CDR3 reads CASSLRGEDYGYTF. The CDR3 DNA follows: TGTGCCAGCAGCCTCCGGGGGGAAGACTATGGCTACACCTTC.

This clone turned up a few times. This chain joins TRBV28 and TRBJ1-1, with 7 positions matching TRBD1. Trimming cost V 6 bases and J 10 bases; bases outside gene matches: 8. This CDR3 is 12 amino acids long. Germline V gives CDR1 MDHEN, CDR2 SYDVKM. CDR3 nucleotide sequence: TGTGCCAGCAGCCCCCGACAGGGACGAGCTTTCTTT. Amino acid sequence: CASSPRQGRAFF. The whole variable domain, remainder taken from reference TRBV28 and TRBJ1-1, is DVKVTQSSRYLVKRTGEKVFLECVQDMDHENMFWYRQDPGLGLRLIYFSYDVKMKEKGDIPEGYSVSREKKERFSLILESASTNQTSMYLCASSPRQGRAFFGQGTRLTVV.

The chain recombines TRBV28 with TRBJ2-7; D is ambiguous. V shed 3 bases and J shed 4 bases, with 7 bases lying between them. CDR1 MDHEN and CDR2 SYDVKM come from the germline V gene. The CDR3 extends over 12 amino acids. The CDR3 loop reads CASSFVRYEQYF. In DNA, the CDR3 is TGTGCCAGCAGTTTCGTTCGATACGAGCAGTACTTC.

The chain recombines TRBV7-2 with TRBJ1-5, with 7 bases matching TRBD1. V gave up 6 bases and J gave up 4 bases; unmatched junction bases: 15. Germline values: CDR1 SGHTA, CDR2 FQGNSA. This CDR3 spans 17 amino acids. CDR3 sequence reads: CASRYRRAGQCNQPQHF. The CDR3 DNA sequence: TGTGCCAGCAGGTACCGGCGGGCGGGACAGTGTAATCAGCCCCAGCATTTT.

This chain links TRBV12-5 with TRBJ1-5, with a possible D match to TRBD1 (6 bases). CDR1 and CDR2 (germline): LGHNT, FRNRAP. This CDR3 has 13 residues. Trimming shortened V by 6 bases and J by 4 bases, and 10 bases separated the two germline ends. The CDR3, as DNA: TGTGCTAGTGGCATAGGGGGTAATCAGCCCCAGCATTTT. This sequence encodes CASGIGGNQPQHF.

The CDR3 spells CASSLTGVTDTQYF. As DNA, the CDR3 is TGTGCCAGCAGCTTAACGGGGGTCACAGATACGCAGTATTTT. The J gene is TRBJ2-3, the V gene TRBV7-3; D may correspond to TRBD1 or TRBD2 (5 bases each). Per germline, CDR1 SGHTA and CDR2 FQGTGA. V lost 0 bases to trimming and J lost 2 bases, with 6 bases between them. The CDR3 has 14 amino acids. Full variable domain (missing parts from reference TRBV7-3 and TRBJ2-3): GAGVSQTPSNKVTEKGKYVELRCDPISGHTALYWYRQSLGQGPEFLIYFQGTGAADDSGLPNDRFFAVRPEGSVSTLKIQRTERGDSAVYLCASSLTGVTDTQYFGPGTRLTVL.

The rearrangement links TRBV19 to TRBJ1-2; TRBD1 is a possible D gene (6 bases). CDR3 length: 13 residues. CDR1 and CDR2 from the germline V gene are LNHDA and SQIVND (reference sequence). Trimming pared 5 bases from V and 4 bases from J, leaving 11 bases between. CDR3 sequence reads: CASSGQGTYGYTF. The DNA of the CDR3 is TGTGCCAGTAGTGGGCAGGGGACCTATGGCTACACCTTC.

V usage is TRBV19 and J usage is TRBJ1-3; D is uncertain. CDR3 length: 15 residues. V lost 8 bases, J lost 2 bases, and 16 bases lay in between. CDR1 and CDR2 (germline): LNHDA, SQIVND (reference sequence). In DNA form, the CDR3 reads TGTGCCAGTTTTAACGTGGGGTCCGCTGGAAACACCATATATTTT. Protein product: CASFNVGSAGNTIYF.

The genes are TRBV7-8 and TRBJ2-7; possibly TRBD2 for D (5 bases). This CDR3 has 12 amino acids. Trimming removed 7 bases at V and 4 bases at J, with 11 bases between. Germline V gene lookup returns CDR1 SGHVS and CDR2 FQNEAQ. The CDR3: CASTPRDYEQYF. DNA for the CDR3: TGTGCCAGCACCCCCCGGGATTACGAGCAGTACTTC.

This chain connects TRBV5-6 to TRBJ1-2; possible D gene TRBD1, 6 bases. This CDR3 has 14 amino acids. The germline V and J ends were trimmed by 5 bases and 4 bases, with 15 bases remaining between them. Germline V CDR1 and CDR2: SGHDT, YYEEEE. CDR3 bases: TGTGCCAGCAGGGGTGAGGGGGGCTTCTATGGCTACACCTTC. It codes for CASRGEGGFYGYTF.

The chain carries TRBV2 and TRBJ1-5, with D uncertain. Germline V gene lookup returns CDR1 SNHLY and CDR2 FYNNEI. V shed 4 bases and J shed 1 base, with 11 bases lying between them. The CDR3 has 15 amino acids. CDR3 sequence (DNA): TGTGCCAGCAGTGCAACACACCTCAGCAATCAGCCCCAGCATTTT. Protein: CASSATHLSNQPQHF. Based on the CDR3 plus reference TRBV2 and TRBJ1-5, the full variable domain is EPEVTQTPSHQVTQMGQEVILRCVPISNHLYFYWYRQILGQKVEFLVSFYNNEISEKSEIFDDQFSVERPDGSNFTLKIRSTKLEDSAMYFCASSATHLSNQPQHFGDGTRLSIL.

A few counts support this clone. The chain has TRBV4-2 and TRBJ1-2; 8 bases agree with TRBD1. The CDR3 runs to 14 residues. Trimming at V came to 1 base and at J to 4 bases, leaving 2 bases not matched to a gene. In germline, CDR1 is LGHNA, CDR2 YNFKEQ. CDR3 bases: TGTGCCAGCAGCCAAGCAGGGGGCTCCTATGGCTACACCTTC. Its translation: CASSQAGGSYGYTF.

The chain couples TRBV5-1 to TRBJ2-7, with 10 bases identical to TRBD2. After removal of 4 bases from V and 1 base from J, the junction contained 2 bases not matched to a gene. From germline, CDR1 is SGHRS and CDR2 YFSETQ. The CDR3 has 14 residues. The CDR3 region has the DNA TGCGCCAGCAGCAGTAGCGGGAGGTCCTACGAGCAGTACTTC. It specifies CASSSSGRSYEQYF.

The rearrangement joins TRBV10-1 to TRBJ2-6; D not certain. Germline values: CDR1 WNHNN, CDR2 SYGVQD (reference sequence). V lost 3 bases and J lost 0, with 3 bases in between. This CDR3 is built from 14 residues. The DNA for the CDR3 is TGCGCCAGCAGTGATACCTCTGGGGCCAACGTCCTGACTTTC. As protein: CASSDTSGANVLTF.

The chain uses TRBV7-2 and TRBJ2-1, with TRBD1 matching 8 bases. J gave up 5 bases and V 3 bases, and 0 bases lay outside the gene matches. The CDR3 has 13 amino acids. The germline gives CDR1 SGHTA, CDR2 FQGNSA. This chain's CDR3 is CASSLDRDNEQFF. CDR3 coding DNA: TGTGCCAGCAGCTTGGACAGGGACAATGAGCAGTTCTTC.

The CDR3 sequence is CASSGAGALSTEAFF. The CDR3 region has the DNA TGTGCCAGCAGTGGTGCAGGGGCCCTGAGCACTGAAGCTTTCTTT. This chain joins TRBV6-1 and TRBJ1-1, with TRBD1 as a possible D gene (6 bases). The V gene lost 4 bases and the J gene lost 4 bases, with 16 bases spanning the gap. The CDR3 runs 15 residues. Germline loops: CDR1 MNHNS, CDR2 SASEGT.